This TCR beta chain was found in a study of blood T cell repertoires in COVID-19. Background on the study: T cells, B-cell-depleted T cells, or PBMCs supplied cDNA or gDNA.

The CDR3 runs to 16 residues. V gave up 2 bases and J gave up 4 bases; unmatched junction bases: 7. The germline gives CDR1 KGHSH, CDR2 LQKENI. The data were produced by immunoSEQ multiplex PCR, yet TCRdb's version contains in-frame clones alone and is incomplete. The sample lists around 230,000 clones; roughly 85% were seen once. The TCR sequence derives from a man younger than 45 who had recovered from COVID-19. Source material: peripheral blood. The chain recombines TRBV18 with TRBJ2-3; 9 bases match TRBD1. Written as DNA, the CDR3 is TGTGCCAGCTCACCAACGTCCGGGACAGGGTCAGATACGCAGTATTTT. As protein: CASSPTSGTGSDTQYF.